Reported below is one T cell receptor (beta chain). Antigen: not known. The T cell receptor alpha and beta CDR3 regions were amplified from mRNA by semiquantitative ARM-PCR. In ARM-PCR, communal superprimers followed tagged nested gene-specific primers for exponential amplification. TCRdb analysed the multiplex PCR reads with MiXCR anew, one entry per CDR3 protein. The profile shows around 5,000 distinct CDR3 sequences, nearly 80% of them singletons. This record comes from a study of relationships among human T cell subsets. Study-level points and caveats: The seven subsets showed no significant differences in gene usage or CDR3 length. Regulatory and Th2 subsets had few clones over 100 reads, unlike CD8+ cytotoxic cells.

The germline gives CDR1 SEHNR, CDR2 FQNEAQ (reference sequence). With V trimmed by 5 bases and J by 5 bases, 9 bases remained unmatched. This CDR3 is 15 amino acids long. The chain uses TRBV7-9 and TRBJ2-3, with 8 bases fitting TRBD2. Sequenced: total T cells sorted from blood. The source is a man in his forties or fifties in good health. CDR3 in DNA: TGTGCCAGCAGCCCCGCCCAGCGGGGGATAGATACGCAGTATTTT. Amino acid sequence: CASSPAQRGIDTQYF.